Presented here are 29 T cell receptor beta chains from one specimen sequenced in a study of beta chain features in type 1 diabetes. All of the isolated RNA was reverse transcribed, so expressed TCRB transcripts were sequenced. The repertoire was sequenced with immunoSEQ multiplex PCR; TCRdb's copy has only in-frame clones and lacks some. The sample has hundreds of thousands of clones; 15% to 20% are singletons. The sample comprised naive CD4+ T cells from blood. These TCRs come from a young woman in good health.

Concerning this clone itself: Within the sample, other DNA sequences also encode this same CDR3. The chain employs TRBV5-4 and TRBJ2-1, with 7 bases lining up with TRBD2. CDR3 length equals 16 residues. V trimming: 2 bases; J trimming: 4 bases; junction bases outside the gene matches: 9. Germline V lookup: CDR1 SGHNT, CDR2 YYREEE (reference sequence). The CDR3 reads CASSLGLAATYNEQFF. CDR3 bases: TGTGCCAGCAGCTTAGGTCTAGCGGCAACTTACAATGAGCAGTTCTTC. Filled out from reference TRBV5-4 and TRBJ2-1, the complete variable domain reads ETGVTQSPTHLIKTRGQQVTLRCSSQSGHNTVSWYQQALGQGPQFIFQYYREEENGRGNFPPRFSGLQFPNYSSELNVNALELDDSALYLCASSLGLAATYNEQFFGPGTRLTVL.

The table lists this clone with a few counts. The chain recombines TRBV9 with TRBJ2-7; tentatively, D is TRBD1 or TRBD2 (5 bases each). V was pared by 4 bases and J by 6 bases, with 17 bases between. Germline CDR1 reads SGDLS; CDR2 reads YYNGEE. The CDR3 consists of 14 residues. The CDR3 spells CASSSGTYPFEQYF. The CDR3 DNA is TGTGCCAGCAGCTCCGGGACCTACCCTTTCGAGCAGTACTTC.

Concerning this clone: At the DNA level, this CDR3 is encoded by other sequences in the same sample as well. This chain joins TRBV18 and TRBJ2-3; D unclear. Germline CDR1 is KGHSH and CDR2 is LQKENI. Between the trimmed V and J ends, which lost 6 bases and 3 bases, there was a span of 4 bases. CDR3 size: 11 residues. The CDR3 loop is CASSLTDTQYF. CDR3 DNA sequence: TGTGCCAGCTCGTTAACAGATACGCAGTATTTT.

The chain carries TRBV7-2 and TRBJ2-1; 8 bases line up with TRBD2. There are 15 residues in the CDR3. J lost 3 bases, V lost 5 bases, and 6 bases had no gene match. Germline values: CDR1 SGHTA, CDR2 FQGNSA. The CDR3 DNA reads as TGTGCCAGCAGCATAACTAGCGGACTCTACAATGAGCAGTTCTTC. It encodes CASSITSGLYNEQFF.

This clone was counted only a few times. The chain joins TRBV19 to TRBJ2-1; 10 bases agree with TRBD2. The V segment lost 2 bases and the J segment 9 bases; nucleotides outside the gene matches: 7. This CDR3 has 15 amino acids. In germline, CDR1 is LNHDA, CDR2 SQIVND (reference sequence). CDR3 DNA sequence: TGTGCCAGTAGTATAAGGAGCGGGAGGGCCTTTGAGCAGTTCTTC. Translation gives CASSIRSGRAFEQFF.

There are a few counts of this clone. V and J are TRBV29-1 and TRBJ2-5; TRBD2 agrees at 8 bases. J gave up 3 bases and V 8 bases, and 11 bases lay outside the gene matches. The CDR3 covers 14 residues. Germline CDR1 SQVTM, CDR2 ANQGSEA. The chain's CDR3 is CSSRPGGTEETQYF. The CDR3 DNA sequence: TGCAGCTCCCGACCGGGGGGGACGGAAGAGACCCAGTACTTC.

This clone was detected a few times. CDR3: CASSFRRTRTGYGYTF. CDR3 DNA sequence: TGTGCCAGCAGTTTCCGACGAACCCGAACGGGGTATGGCTACACCTTC. The chain joins TRBV28 to TRBJ1-2; D is uncertain. The V end lost 3 bases, the J end lost 5 bases, and 19 bases lay between the germline ends. The germline gives CDR1 MDHEN, CDR2 SYDVKM. The CDR3 is made up of 16 amino acids.

This clone was picked up a small number of times. The chain employs TRBV11-1 and TRBJ2-7; D remains ambiguous. Trimming shortened V by 3 bases and J by 5 bases, and 5 bases separated the two germline ends. Germline CDR1 is SGHAT and CDR2 is FQDESV (reference sequence). This CDR3 has 11 residues. CDR3 nucleotide sequence: TGTGCCAGCAGCTTTACTCACGAGCAGTACTTC. Its protein product is CASSFTHEQYF.

The V gene is TRBV6-5, the J gene TRBJ2-1; TRBD2 matches 10 bases. Per germline, CDR1 MNHEY and CDR2 SVGAGI. With 6 bases clipped from V and 7 bases from J, the junction kept 3 bases outside the gene matches. This CDR3 has 13 residues. In DNA form, the CDR3 reads TGTGCCAGCAGAGATAGCGGGAGGAATGAGCAGTTCTTC. Translating it yields CASRDSGRNEQFF.

On this clone: Other DNA sequences of this sample code for an identical CDR3. The V gene is TRBV5-4, the J gene TRBJ2-7; D may match TRBD1 or TRBD2 (5 bases each). Germline CDR1 SGHNT, CDR2 YYREEE (reference sequence). This CDR3 is built from 14 residues. V was cut by 0 bases and J by 0 bases, with 7 bases left in between. In DNA form, the CDR3 reads TGTGCCAGCAGCTTGGGTGGGGGCTCCTACGAGCAGTACTTC. It encodes CASSLGGGSYEQYF.

The rearrangement links TRBV10-3 to TRBJ2-3, with D unresolved. CDR3 length equals 15 residues. Per the germline V gene, CDR1 is ENHRY and CDR2 is SYGVKD. The V end lost 5 bases, the J end lost 1 base, and 13 bases lay between the germline ends. This CDR3 reads CAISQDPYRTDTQYF. As DNA, the CDR3 is TGTGCCATCAGTCAAGACCCCTACCGCACAGATACGCAGTATTTT.

The sample holds a few counts of this clone. The V call is TRBV7-2, the J call TRBJ1-1; D gene uncertain. The germline V gene encodes CDR1 SGHTA and CDR2 FQGNSA. V was shortened by 4 bases and J by 5 bases, with 8 bases between the two germline ends. This CDR3 is 12 amino acids long. CDR3 region: CASSSQFTEAFF. The CDR3 DNA follows: TGTGCCAGCAGCTCACAATTTACTGAAGCTTTCTTT.

The chain couples TRBV7-2 to TRBJ2-7; TRBD2 matches 10 bases. CDR1 SGHTA and CDR2 FQGNSA come from the germline V gene. The V and J ends lost 1 base and 5 bases, in that order; junction bases with no gene match: 5. This CDR3 comprises 15 residues. Written as DNA, the CDR3 is TGTGCCAGCAGCTTAGTGGCTAGCGGGAGACACGAGCAGTACTTC. Translating gives CASSLVASGRHEQYF.

This chain connects TRBV19 to TRBJ1-1, with D hard to call. With 3 bases removed from V and 3 bases from J, the gap between germline ends came to 11 bases. Per the germline V gene, CDR1 is LNHDA and CDR2 is SQIVND (reference sequence). This CDR3 spans 14 amino acids. CDR3 protein: CASSMQRLYTEAFF. The DNA of the CDR3 is TGTGCCAGTAGTATGCAGCGTCTGTACACTGAAGCTTTCTTT. The full variable domain, with the rest looked up from reference TRBV19 and TRBJ1-1, is DGGITQSPKYLFRKEGQNVTLSCEQNLNHDAMYWYRQDPGQGLRLIYYSQIVNDFQKGDIAEGYSVSREKKESFPLTVTSAQKNPTAFYLCASSMQRLYTEAFFGQGTRLTVV.

The chain carries TRBV7-9 and TRBJ2-1; a possible D gene is TRBD1 (5 bases). CDR3 size: 15 residues. Germline CDR1 reads SEHNR; CDR2 reads FQNEAQ (reference sequence). V lost 3 bases, J lost 4 bases, and 13 bases lay in between. The CDR3 loop is CASSLDVTAYNEQFF. CDR3 DNA sequence: TGTGCCAGCAGCTTGGACGTGACAGCGTACAATGAGCAGTTCTTC.

This clone was counted a few times. The V call is TRBV11-2, the J call TRBJ2-1; TRBD1 matches 7 bases. Germline V gene lookup returns CDR1 SGHAT and CDR2 FQNNGV. V shed 5 bases and J 4 bases; nucleotides not matched to a gene: 8. The CDR3 extends over 15 amino acids. The CDR3 DNA reads as TGTGCCAGCAGCCTCTCCGGGACAGAATACAATGAGCAGTTCTTC. Protein sequence: CASSLSGTEYNEQFF.

The CDR3 loop reads CASSLAVSGRELETQYF. DNA for the CDR3: TGTGCCAGCAGCTTGGCAGTTAGCGGGAGGGAGTTAGAGACCCAGTACTTC. The rearrangement joins TRBV5-4 to TRBJ2-5; TRBD2 aligns across 11 bases. The CDR3 length is 17 residues. Trimming took 0 bases from V and 4 from J; bases not matched to a gene: 8. From germline, CDR1 is SGHNT and CDR2 YYREEE (reference sequence). The variable domain in full, completed from reference TRBV5-4 and TRBJ2-5, reads ETGVTQSPTHLIKTRGQQVTLRCSSQSGHNTVSWYQQALGQGPQFIFQYYREEENGRGNFPPRFSGLQFPNYSSELNVNALELDDSALYLCASSLAVSGRELETQYFGPGTRLLVL.

This clone has more than one count but fewer than ten. The chain carries TRBV7-2 and TRBJ2-3; D unclear. The CDR3 covers 15 residues. The germline CDR1 and CDR2 sequences are SGHTA and FQGNSA. Trimming stripped 3 bases from V and 3 bases from J, with 13 bases between. DNA for the CDR3: TGTGCCAGCAGCTTTCCCGCCGGCTCGACAGATACGCAGTATTTT. Translated: CASSFPAGSTDTQYF.

This clone was seen a handful of times. The chain recombines TRBV2 with TRBJ2-7; 8 bases align to TRBD1. This CDR3 is 14 amino acids long. Germline assignment: CDR1 SNHLY and CDR2 FYNNEI. The V gene end was trimmed by 5 bases and the J gene end by 3 bases; junction bases not matched to a gene: 6. This CDR3 is CASSPTTGGYEQYF. The CDR3 DNA follows: TGTGCCAGCAGTCCTACTACAGGGGGCTACGAGCAGTACTTC.

The J gene is TRBJ1-1, the V gene TRBV7-3; D remains unclear. V shed 2 bases and J shed 1 base, with 11 bases lying between them. CDR1 is SGHTA, CDR2 FQGTGA, per germline. The CDR3 extends over 15 amino acids. CDR3 region: CASSLQAAPNTEAFF. The CDR3 DNA is TGTGCCAGCAGCTTACAGGCAGCCCCGAACACTGAAGCTTTCTTT.

The sample holds a few counts of this clone. The CDR3 loop is CASSYTHALEQYF. In DNA, the CDR3 is TGTGCCAGCAGTTACACCCACGCCCTGGAGCAGTACTTC. The V gene is TRBV7-2, the J gene TRBJ2-7; D is uncertain. The germline gives CDR1 SGHTA, CDR2 FQGNSA. This CDR3 is 13 amino acids long. Trimming shortened V by 6 bases and J by 7 bases, and 16 bases separated the two germline ends.

The chain is built from TRBV19 and TRBJ2-1, with 7 bases aligning to TRBD2. The CDR3 contains 15 residues. With 0 bases clipped from V and 6 bases from J, the junction kept 5 bases outside the gene matches. Germline assignment: CDR1 LNHDA and CDR2 SQIVND (reference sequence). CDR3 sequence: CASSIEAGVGNEQFF. Here the CDR3 DNA reads TGTGCCAGTAGTATAGAGGCGGGAGTCGGCAATGAGCAGTTCTTC.

This chain connects TRBV10-2 to TRBJ1-1; D might be TRBD1 (6 bases). Germline CDR1 reads WSHSY; CDR2 reads SAAADI. The CDR3 covers 17 residues. V dropped 0 bases and J dropped 0 bases, with 14 bases sitting between them. CDR3 nucleotides: TGCGCCAGCAGTGAGTCCTGGGCAGGGACAATGAACACTGAAGCTTTCTTT. Its protein product is CASSESWAGTMNTEAFF.

The table lists this clone with a few counts. V gene TRBV28 combines with J gene TRBJ1-4; 8 nucleotides line up with TRBD1. J gave up 0 bases and V 3 bases, and 6 bases lay outside the gene matches. The V gene's germline CDR1 is MDHEN and CDR2 SYDVKM. This CDR3 is 17 amino acids long. Here the CDR3 DNA reads TGTGCCAGCAGTTTGGCAGGGGGCGGTTCAACTAATGAAAAACTGTTTTTT. Translation gives CASSLAGGGSTNEKLFF.

The chain joins TRBV27 to TRBJ2-3; no reliable D call. CDR3 length: 15 residues. Germline lookup yields CDR1 MNHEY and CDR2 SMNVEV (reference sequence). The ends were cut back, 4 bases at V and 2 bases at J, with 13 bases in the middle. The CDR3: CASSYDGRITDTQYF. As DNA, the CDR3 is TGTGCCAGCAGTTATGACGGAAGAATCACAGATACGCAGTATTTT.

The chain links TRBV5-5 to TRBJ2-5; possibly TRBD1 for D (6 bases). V dropped 5 bases and J dropped 2 bases, with 13 bases sitting between them. Germline CDR1 SGHKS, CDR2 YYEKEE (reference sequence). There are 14 residues in the CDR3. CDR3 in amino acids: CASRGTPAQETQYF. The DNA for the CDR3 is TGTGCCAGCAGAGGGACACCAGCACAAGAGACCCAGTACTTC.

The rearrangement uses TRBV5-4 and TRBJ2-7, with 8 nucleotides matching TRBD2. V was clipped by 3 bases and J by 0 bases; unmatched bases: 2. This CDR3 has 14 residues. The V gene's germline CDR1 is SGHNT and CDR2 YYREEE (reference sequence). CDR3 in amino acids: CASSYSGNSYEQYF. CDR3 DNA: TGTGCCAGCAGCTATAGCGGGAACTCCTACGAGCAGTACTTC.

The rearrangement joins TRBV7-9 to TRBJ2-1; D perhaps matches TRBD2 (6 bases). Germline V gene data show CDR1 as SEHNR and CDR2 as FQNEAQ (reference sequence). The CDR3 sequence is 12 residues long. The V end was cut by 2 bases, the J end by 10 bases, with 9 bases between. The CDR3 coding sequence is TGTGCCAGCAGCTTATCGGGGGTCGAGCAGTTCTTC. Its translation: CASSLSGVEQFF.

With respect to this clone: Other DNA sequences of this sample code for an identical CDR3. The V call is TRBV7-2, the J call TRBJ2-1, with a tentative D call TRBD1 (5 bases). Per germline, CDR1 SGHTA and CDR2 FQGNSA. Trimming pared 0 bases from V and 5 bases from J, leaving 5 bases between. The CDR3 runs 13 residues. The CDR3 region is CASSLARDNEQFF. The CDR3 DNA is TGTGCCAGCAGCTTAGCCAGGGACAATGAGCAGTTCTTC.